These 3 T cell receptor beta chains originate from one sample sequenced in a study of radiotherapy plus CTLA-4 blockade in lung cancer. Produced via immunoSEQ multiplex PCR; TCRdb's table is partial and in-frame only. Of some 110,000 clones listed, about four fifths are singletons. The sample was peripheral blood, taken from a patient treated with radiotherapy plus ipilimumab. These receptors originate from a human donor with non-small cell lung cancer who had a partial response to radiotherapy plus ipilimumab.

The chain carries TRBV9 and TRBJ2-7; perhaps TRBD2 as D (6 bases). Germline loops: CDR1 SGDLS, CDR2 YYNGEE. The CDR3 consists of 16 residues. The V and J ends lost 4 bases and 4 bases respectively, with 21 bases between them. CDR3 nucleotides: TGTGCCAGCAGCTCTCCCCACACGGGAGACAGTTACGAGCAGTACGTC. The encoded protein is CASSSPHTGDSYEQYV.

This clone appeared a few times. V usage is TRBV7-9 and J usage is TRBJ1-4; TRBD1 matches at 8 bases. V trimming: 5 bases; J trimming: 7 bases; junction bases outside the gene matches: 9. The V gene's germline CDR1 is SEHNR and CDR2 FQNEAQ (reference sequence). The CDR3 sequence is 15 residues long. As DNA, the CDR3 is TGTGCCAGCAGCCCTATAACGACAGGGGTTGAAAAACTGTTTTTT. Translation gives CASSPITTGVEKLFF.

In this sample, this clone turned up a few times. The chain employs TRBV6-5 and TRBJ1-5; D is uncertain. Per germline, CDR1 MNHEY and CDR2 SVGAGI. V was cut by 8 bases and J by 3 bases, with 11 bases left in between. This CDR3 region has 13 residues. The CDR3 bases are TGTGCCAGCCTTAGACATCCCAATCAGCCCCAGCATTTT. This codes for CASLRHPNQPQHF.